This TCR beta chain was sequenced for a study of OX40 agonist ivuxolimab in advanced cancers. Findings and caveats of the study: Certain nonresponders additionally had low normalized T-cell clonal expansion.

People who had autoimmune disease history or systemic immunosuppression were excluded. Profiled with immunoSEQ multiplex PCR; TCRdb holds only in-frame clones, not every one. The sample has some 90,000 clones; 92% are singletons. As regards this clone: Antigen specificity is unknown.

Trimming at V came to 2 bases and at J to 5 bases, leaving 11 bases not matched to a gene. Germline-derived CDR1 and CDR2 are SGHRS and YFSETQ. This CDR3 is 17 amino acids long. Sequencing used CD4+ or CD8+ T cells sorted from blood, obtained in a trial of the OX40 agonist ivuxolimab. The rearrangement links TRBV5-1 to TRBJ2-7; TRBD2 matches 12 bases. This sequence was found in an adult with an advanced solid tumor such as melanoma, head and neck, liver or kidney cancer. The CDR3 bases are TGCGCCAGCAGCTTTCTTCCTAGCGGGAGGGATGTCCACGAGCAGTACTTC. Its translation: CASSFLPSGRDVHEQYF.